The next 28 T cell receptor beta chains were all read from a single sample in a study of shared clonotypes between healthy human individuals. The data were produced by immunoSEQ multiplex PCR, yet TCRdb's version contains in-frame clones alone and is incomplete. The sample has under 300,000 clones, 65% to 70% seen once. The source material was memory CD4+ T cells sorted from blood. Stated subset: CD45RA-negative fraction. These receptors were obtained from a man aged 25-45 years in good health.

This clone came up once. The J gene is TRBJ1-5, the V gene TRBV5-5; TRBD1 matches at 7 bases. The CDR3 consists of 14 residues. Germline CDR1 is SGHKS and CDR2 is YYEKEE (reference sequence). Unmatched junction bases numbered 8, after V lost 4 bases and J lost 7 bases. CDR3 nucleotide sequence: TGTGCCAGCAGCCCGACAGGGTCGGAACAGCCCCAGCATTTT. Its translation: CASSPTGSEQPQHF.

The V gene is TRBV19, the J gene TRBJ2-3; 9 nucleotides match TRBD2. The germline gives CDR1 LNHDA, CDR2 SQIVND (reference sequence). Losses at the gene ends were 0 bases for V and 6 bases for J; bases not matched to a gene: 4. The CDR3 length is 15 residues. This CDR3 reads CASSIDSGSGDTQYF. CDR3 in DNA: TGTGCCAGTAGTATAGATAGCGGGAGTGGCGATACGCAGTATTTT.

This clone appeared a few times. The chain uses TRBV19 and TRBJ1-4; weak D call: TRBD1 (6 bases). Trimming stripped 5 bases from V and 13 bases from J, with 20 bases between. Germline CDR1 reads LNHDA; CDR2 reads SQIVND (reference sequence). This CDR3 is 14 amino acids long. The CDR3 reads CASSPKATGARLFF. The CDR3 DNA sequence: TGTGCCAGTAGTCCTAAAGCGACAGGCGCCCGACTGTTTTTT.

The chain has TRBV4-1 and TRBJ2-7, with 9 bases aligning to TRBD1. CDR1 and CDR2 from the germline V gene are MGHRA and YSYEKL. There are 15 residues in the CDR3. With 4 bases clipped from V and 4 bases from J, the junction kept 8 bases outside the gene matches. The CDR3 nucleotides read TGCGCCAGCAGCCTAAGTGGGGACAGGGATTACGAGCAGTACTTC. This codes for CASSLSGDRDYEQYF.

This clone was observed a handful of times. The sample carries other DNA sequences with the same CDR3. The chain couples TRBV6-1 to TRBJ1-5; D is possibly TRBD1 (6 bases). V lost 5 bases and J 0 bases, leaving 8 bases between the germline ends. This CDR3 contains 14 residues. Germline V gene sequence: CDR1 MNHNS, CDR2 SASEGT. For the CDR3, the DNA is TGTGCCAGCAGTCGACAGGTTAGCAATCAGCCCCAGCATTTT. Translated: CASSRQVSNQPQHF.

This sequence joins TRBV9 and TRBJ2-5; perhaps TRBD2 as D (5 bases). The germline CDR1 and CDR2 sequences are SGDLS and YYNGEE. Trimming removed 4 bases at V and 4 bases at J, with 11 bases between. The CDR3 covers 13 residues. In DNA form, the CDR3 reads TGTGCCAGCAGCTCTACTAGTCGAGAGACCCAGTACTTC. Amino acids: CASSSTSRETQYF. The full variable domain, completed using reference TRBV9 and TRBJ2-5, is DSGVTQTPKHLITATGQRVTLRCSPRSGDLSVYWYQQSLDQGLQFLIQYYNGEERAKGNILERFSAQQFPDLHSELNLSSLELGDSALYFCASSSTSRETQYFGPGTRLLVL.

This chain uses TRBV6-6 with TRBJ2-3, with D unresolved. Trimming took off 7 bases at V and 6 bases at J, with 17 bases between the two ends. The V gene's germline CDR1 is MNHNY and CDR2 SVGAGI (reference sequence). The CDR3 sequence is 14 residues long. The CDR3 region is CASILRVEADTQYF. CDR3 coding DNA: TGTGCCAGCATTCTAAGGGTAGAAGCGGATACGCAGTATTTT.

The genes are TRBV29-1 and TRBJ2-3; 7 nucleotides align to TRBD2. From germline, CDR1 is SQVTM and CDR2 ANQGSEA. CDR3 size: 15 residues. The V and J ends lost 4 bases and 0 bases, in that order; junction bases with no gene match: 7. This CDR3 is CSVAGAGSSTDTQYF. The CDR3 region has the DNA TGCAGCGTTGCGGGAGCGGGATCTAGCACAGATACGCAGTATTTT.

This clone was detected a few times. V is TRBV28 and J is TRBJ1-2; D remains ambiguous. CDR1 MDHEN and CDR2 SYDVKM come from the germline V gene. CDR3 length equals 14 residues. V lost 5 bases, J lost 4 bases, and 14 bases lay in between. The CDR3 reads CASSLAPEVYGYTF. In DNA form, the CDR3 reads TGTGCCAGCAGTCTAGCCCCGGAGGTCTATGGCTACACCTTC.

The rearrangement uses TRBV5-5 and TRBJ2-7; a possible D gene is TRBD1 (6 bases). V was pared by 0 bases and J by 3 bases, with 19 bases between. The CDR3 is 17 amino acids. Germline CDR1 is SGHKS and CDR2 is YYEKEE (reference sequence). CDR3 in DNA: TGTGCCAGCAGCTTGGACTCCTACAGGGTCTCGATCTACGAGCAGTACTTC. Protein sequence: CASSLDSYRVSIYEQYF.

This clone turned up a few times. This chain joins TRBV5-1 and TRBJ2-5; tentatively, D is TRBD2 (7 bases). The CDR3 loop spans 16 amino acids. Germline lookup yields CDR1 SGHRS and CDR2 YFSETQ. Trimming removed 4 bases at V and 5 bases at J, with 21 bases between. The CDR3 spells CASSQFEGGPAETQYF. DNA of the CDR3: TGCGCCAGCAGCCAATTCGAGGGGGGGCCTGCGGAGACCCAGTACTTC.

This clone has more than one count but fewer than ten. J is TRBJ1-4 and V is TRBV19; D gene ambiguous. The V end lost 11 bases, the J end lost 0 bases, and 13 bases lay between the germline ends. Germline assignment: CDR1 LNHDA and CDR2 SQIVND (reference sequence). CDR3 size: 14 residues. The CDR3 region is CAVKGTATNEKLFF. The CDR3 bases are TGTGCCGTTAAGGGAACCGCAACTAATGAAAAACTGTTTTTT.

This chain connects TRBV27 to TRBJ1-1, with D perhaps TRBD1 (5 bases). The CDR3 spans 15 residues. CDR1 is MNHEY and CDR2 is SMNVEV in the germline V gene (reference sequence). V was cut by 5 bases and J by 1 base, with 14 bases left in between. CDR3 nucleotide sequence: TGTGCCAGCAGTCGCCTCGCCAGGGCGAACACTGAAGCTTTCTTT. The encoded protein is CASSRLARANTEAFF.

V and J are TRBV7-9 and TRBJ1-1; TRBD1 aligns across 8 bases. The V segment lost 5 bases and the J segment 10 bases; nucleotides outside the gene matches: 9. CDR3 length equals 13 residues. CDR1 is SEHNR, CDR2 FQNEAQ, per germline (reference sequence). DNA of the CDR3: TGTGCCAGCAGCACCACCTCAGGGGGCTTAGCTTTCTTT. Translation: CASSTTSGGLAFF. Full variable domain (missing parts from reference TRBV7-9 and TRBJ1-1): DTGVSQNPRHKITKRGQNVTFRCDPISEHNRLYWYRQTLGQGPEFLTYFQNEAQLEKSRLLSDRFSAERPKGSFSTLEIQRTEQGDSAMYLCASSTTSGGLAFFGQGTRLTVV.

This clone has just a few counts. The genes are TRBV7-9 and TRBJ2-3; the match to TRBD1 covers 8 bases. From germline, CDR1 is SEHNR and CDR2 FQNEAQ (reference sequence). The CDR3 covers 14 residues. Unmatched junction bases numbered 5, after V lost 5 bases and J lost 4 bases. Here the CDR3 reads CASSQGAPADTQYF. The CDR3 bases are TGTGCCAGCAGCCAGGGGGCGCCGGCAGATACGCAGTATTTT.

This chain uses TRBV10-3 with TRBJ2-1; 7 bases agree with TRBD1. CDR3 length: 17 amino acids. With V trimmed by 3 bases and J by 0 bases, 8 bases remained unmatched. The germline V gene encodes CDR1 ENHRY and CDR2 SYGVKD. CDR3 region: CAISDPTTGTSYNEQFF. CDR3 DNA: TGTGCCATCAGTGACCCAACGACAGGGACCTCCTACAATGAGCAGTTCTTC.

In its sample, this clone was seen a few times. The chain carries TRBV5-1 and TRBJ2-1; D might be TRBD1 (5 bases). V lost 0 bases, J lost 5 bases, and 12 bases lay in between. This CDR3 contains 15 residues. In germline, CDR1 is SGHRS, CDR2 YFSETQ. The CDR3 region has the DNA TGCGCCAGCAGCTTGGCAGGGCTATCCGACAATGAGCAGTTCTTC. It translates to CASSLAGLSDNEQFF. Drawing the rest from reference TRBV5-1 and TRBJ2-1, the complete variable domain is KAGVTQTPRYLIKTRGQQVTLSCSPISGHRSVSWYQQTPGQGLQFLFEYFSETQRNKGNFPGRFSGRQFSNSRSEMNVSTLELGDSALYLCASSLAGLSDNEQFFGPGTRLTVL.

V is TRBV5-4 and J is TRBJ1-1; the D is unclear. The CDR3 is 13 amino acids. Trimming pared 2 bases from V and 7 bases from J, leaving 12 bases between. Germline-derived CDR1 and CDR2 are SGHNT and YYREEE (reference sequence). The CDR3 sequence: CASSFNGPGEAFF. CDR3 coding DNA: TGTGCCAGCAGCTTCAACGGACCAGGTGAAGCTTTCTTT. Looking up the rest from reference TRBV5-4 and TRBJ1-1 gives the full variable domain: ETGVTQSPTHLIKTRGQQVTLRCSSQSGHNTVSWYQQALGQGPQFIFQYYREEENGRGNFPPRFSGLQFPNYSSELNVNALELDDSALYLCASSFNGPGEAFFGQGTRLTVV.

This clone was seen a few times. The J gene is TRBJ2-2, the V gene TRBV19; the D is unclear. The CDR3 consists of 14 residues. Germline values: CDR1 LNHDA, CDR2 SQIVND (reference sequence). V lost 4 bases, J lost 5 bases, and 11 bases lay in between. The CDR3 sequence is CASSSLGITGELFF. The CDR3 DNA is TGTGCCAGTAGTAGCCTTGGGATTACCGGGGAGCTGTTTTTT.

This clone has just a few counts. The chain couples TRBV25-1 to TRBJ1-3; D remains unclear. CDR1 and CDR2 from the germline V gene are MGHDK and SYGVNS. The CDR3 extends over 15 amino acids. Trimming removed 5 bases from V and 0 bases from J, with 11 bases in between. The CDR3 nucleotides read TGTGCCAGCAGTCAACCTGGGTCCTCTGGAAACACCATATATTTT. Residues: CASSQPGSSGNTIYF.

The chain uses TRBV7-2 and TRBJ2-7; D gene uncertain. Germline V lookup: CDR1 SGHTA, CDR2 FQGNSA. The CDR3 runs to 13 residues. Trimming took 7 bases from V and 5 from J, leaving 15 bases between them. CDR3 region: CASTRVGSHEQYF. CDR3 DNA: TGTGCCAGCACCCGGGTAGGTAGCCACGAGCAGTACTTC.

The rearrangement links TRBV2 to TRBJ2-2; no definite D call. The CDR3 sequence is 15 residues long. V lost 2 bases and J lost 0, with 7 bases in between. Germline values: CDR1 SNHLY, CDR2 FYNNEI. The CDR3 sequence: CASSELGPNTGELFF. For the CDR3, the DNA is TGTGCCAGCAGTGAATTAGGTCCGAACACCGGGGAGCTGTTTTTT.

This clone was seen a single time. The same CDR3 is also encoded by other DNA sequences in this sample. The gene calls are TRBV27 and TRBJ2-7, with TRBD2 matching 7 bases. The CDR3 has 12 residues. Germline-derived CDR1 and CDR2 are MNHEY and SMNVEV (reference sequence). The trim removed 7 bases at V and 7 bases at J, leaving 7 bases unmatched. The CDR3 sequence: CASKAGASEQYF. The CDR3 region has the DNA TGTGCCAGCAAGGCGGGAGCCAGTGAGCAGTACTTC.

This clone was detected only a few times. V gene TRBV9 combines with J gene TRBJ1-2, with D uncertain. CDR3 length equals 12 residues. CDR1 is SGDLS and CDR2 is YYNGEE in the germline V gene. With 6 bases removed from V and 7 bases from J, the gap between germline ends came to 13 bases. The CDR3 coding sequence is TGTGCCAGCACTGACACAGTGGTTGGCTACACCTTC. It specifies CASTDTVVGYTF. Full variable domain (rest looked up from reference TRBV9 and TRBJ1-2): DSGVTQTPKHLITATGQRVTLRCSPRSGDLSVYWYQQSLDQGLQFLIQYYNGEERAKGNILERFSAQQFPDLHSELNLSSLELGDSALYFCASTDTVVGYTFGSGTRLTVV.

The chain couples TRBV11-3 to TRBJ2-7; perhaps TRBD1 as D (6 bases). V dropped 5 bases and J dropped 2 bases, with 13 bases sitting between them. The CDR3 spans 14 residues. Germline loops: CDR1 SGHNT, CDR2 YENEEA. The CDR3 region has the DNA TGTGCCAGCAGCCCCACGACAGGAACCTACGAGCAGTACTTC. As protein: CASSPTTGTYEQYF. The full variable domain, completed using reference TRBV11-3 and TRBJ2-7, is EAGVVQSPRYKIIEKKQPVAFWCNPISGHNTLYWYLQNLGQGPELLIRYENEEAVDDSQLPKDRFSAERLKGVDSTLKIQPAELGDSAVYLCASSPTTGTYEQYFGPGTRLTVT.

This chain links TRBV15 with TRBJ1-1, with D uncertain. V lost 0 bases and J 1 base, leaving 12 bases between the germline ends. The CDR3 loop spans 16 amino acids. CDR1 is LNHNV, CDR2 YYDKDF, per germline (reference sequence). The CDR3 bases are TGTGCCACCAGCAGAGAGCTTAATGCGCCGAACACTGAAGCTTTCTTT. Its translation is CATSRELNAPNTEAFF.

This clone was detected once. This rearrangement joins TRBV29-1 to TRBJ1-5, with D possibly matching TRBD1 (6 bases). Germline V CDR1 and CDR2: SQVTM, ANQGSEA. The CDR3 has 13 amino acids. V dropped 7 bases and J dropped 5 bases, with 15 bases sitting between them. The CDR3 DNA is TGCAGCGCTGGGGGCGGGGGGGATCAGCCCCAGCATTTT. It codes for CSAGGGGDQPQHF.

CDR3 nucleotides: TGTGCCAGCAGCCCCTCTCTCGAGCAGTACTTC. It is translated as CASSPSLEQYF. This rearrangement joins TRBV7-2 to TRBJ2-7, with D uncertain. The V end lost 5 bases, the J end lost 6 bases, and 8 bases lay between the germline ends. There are 11 residues in the CDR3. Looked up from germline, CDR1 is SGHTA and CDR2 is FQGNSA.